This T cell receptor (beta chain) came from a study of CD4 and CD8 cells across lung adenocarcinoma regions (dated by TCRdb to the late 2010s). About the investigation overall: To look at intratumor heterogeneity in the T cell receptor repertoire, the study compared tumor centers against tumor margins.

Receptor libraries were prepared by PCR. The sequencer listed for this sample is HiSeq X Ten. TCRdb reanalyzed the raw reads on its own, using fastp at Q25 for trimming and MiXCR for clone calling, and kept in-frame beta chains. Every entry covers one CDR3 protein and lists the most common genes and DNA from its rows. This sample lists 5,000 to 7,000 distinct CDR3 sequences; about half were detected once. Around 30% of the sample is in the top ten clones. Patients with localized lung adenocarcinoma, a subtype of non-small cell lung cancer, were used as donors. Samples were obtained from the centers of localized lung adenocarcinomas. For TCR repertoire analysis, CD4+ T cells from tumor tissue were profiled apart from CD8+ T cells. This clonotype is described as medium-sized (0.01 to 0.1%). The antigen it recognizes is unknown. No much larger clone is present one base from it, and per-base qualities are unavailable.

The TCR was taken from a female donor with lung adenocarcinoma. The CD4 and CD8 labels of this study may be unreliable. Material: CD4+ T cells from the center of a lung tumor. The sample's cell subset or site label, decoded: tumor center region.

The CDR3 region has the sequence CASTSWDRVAGAGYTF. The bases are TGTGCCAGCACCTCTTGGGACAGGGTTGCCGGGGCTGGCTACACCTTC. The V and J segments used are TRBV27 and TRBJ1-2; 9 bases in the junction line up with TRBD1. From a lookup of the germline V gene (reference sequence), CDR1 and CDR2 are MNHEY and SMNVEV. Germline trimming: 7 bases from V, 7 bases from J; junction bases outside gene matches: 16. The CDR3 spans 16 residues, from the cysteine through the phenylalanine. CDR3 DNA is the only sequence kept; it has 48 bases, read in frame from the first base.